Listed below are T cell receptor beta chains from one sample, sequenced in a study of cytomegalovirus exposure and HLA in healthy donors. Here immunoSEQ multiplex PCR was the method, and the copy in TCRdb shows in-frame clones only, minus some. The sample holds over 50,000 clones. Sequencing was carried out using PBMCs. The receptors were gathered from a man aged 45-65 years in good health and CMV-seropositive. Both conserved end residues are part of each CDR3. Each record gives: D gene, V gene, J gene, CDR3 protein, CDR3 DNA. A D gene is named only where the DNA matches it firmly.

.	TRBV28	TRBJ2-1	CASSASKTVYNEQFF	TGTGCCAGCAGCGCTTCAAAGACTGTGTACAATGAGCAGTTCTTC
TRBD2	TRBV7-2	TRBJ2-7	CASSTTSGLPYEQYF	TGTGCCAGCAGCACGACTAGCGGGCTTCCCTACGAGCAGTACTTC
TRBD1	TRBV5-1	TRBJ2-3	CASSSGTGTSTDTQYF	TGCGCCAGCAGTTCCGGGACAGGGACTTCCACAGATACGCAGTATTTT
.	TRBV20-1	TRBJ1-2	CSARNYGYTF	TGCAGTGCTCGTAACTATGGCTACACCTTC
TRBD1	TRBV18	TRBJ2-7	CASSPGQGGTYEQYF	TGTGCCAGCTCACCAGGACAGGGGGGAACCTACGAGCAGTACTTC
.	TRBV5-1	TRBJ1-3	CASSLGDGSSGNTIYF	TGCGCCAGCAGCTTGGGTGACGGGAGCTCTGGAAACACCATATATTTT
.	TRBV19	TRBJ1-6	CASSMGVSSPLHF	TGTGCCAGTAGTATGGGAGTCAGTTCACCCCTCCACTTT
TRBD1	TRBV29-1	TRBJ1-2	CSDYRGGGYTF	TGCAGCGACTACAGGGGTGGTGGCTACACCTTC
.	TRBV30	TRBJ1-4	CAWSPGVRASDEKLFF	TGTGCCTGGAGTCCTGGGGTGAGGGCTTCGGATGAAAAACTGTTTTTT
.	TRBV7-3	TRBJ2-1	CASSRAVGAGDEQFF	TGTGCCAGCAGCCGGGCTGTAGGGGCTGGGGATGAGCAGTTCTTC
TRBD2	TRBV7-2	TRBJ2-4	CASSLGLAGGRVKNIQYF	TGTGCCAGCAGCTTGGGACTAGCGGGAGGGCGGGTCAAAAACATTCAGTACTTC
.	TRBV28	TRBJ1-5	CASNRGNQPQHF	TGTGCCAGCAATCGAGGAAATCAGCCCCAGCATTTT
TRBD2	TRBV6-5	TRBJ2-3	CASRSGSPDTQYF	TGTGCCAGCAGAAGCGGGAGCCCAGATACGCAGTATTTT
.	TRBV25-1	TRBJ1-2	CASSGWPGHGYTF	TGTGCCAGCAGCGGTTGGCCAGGGCACGGCTACACCTTC
TRBD1	TRBV30	TRBJ2-7	CAWSVWGQAYEQYF	TGTGCCTGGAGTGTATGGGGACAGGCCTACGAGCAGTACTTC
TRBD1	TRBV4-1	TRBJ2-7	CASSQEGQGVDEQYF	TGCGCCAGCAGCCAAGAGGGCCAGGGGGTGGACGAGCAGTACTTC
.	TRBV28	TRBJ1-2	CASRSQDYGYTF	TGTGCCAGCAGGTCCCAGGACTATGGCTACACCTTC
TRBD1	TRBV4-1	TRBJ2-5	CASSRGTGGEWETQYF	TGCGCCAGCAGCCGTGGGACAGGGGGTGAGTGGGAGACCCAGTACTTC
TRBD1	TRBV28	TRBJ1-3	CASSGGQGANTIYF	TGTGCCAGCAGTGGCGGACAGGGGGCAAACACCATATATTTT
TRBD1	TRBV7-9	TRBJ2-3	CASSLRGTGGPDTQYF	TGTGCCAGCAGCTTAAGAGGGACAGGGGGCCCAGATACGCAGTATTTT
TRBD2	TRBV10-3	TRBJ2-7	CAISEGLAGTYEQYF	TGTGCCATCAGTGAGGGACTAGCGGGAACCTACGAGCAGTACTTC
.	TRBV6-5	TRBJ2-2	CASSHRDSRELFF	TGTGCCAGCAGTCACCGGGACTCGCGGGAGCTGTTTTTT
TRBD2	TRBV28	TRBJ2-1	CASSSVAGGQYNEQFF	TGTGCCAGCAGTTCCGTAGCGGGAGGACAGTACAATGAGCAGTTCTTC
.	TRBV9	TRBJ2-5	CASSVSGHETQYF	TGTGCCAGCAGCGTATCGGGACACGAGACCCAGTACTTC
TRBD2	TRBV20-1	TRBJ2-7	CSAPSGYEQYF	TGCAGTGCTCCTAGCGGCTACGAGCAGTACTTC
.	TRBV18	TRBJ1-2	CASSTRKAGEGYTF	TGTGCCAGCTCAACTCGGAAGGCAGGGGAGGGCTACACCTTC
TRBD1	TRBV7-2	TRBJ2-7	CASSLETGRTYEQYF	TGTGCCAGCAGCCTCGAGACAGGGCGCACCTACGAGCAGTACTTC
.	TRBV6-5	TRBJ2-1	CASSYSPGADNEQFF	TGTGCCAGCAGTTACTCGCCAGGGGCAGACAATGAGCAGTTCTTC
.	TRBV7-9	TRBJ1-2	CASSLNSQGYTF	TGTGCCAGCAGCTTAAATTCCCAGGGCTACACCTTC
.	TRBV6-6	TRBJ2-2	CASSRRGEEAGELFF	TGTGCCAGCAGTAGGCGGGGCGAAGAGGCCGGGGAGCTGTTTTTT
.	TRBV5-4	TRBJ1-1	CASSPSMNTEAFF	TGTGCCAGCAGCCCGAGCATGAACACTGAAGCTTTCTTT
TRBD2	TRBV18	TRBJ2-7	CASSSTSGTSGAYEQYF	TGTGCCAGCTCATCAACCTCCGGGACTAGCGGCGCCTACGAGCAGTACTTC
.	TRBV6-1	TRBJ1-2	CASSDVPANYGYTF	TGTGCCAGCAGTGACGTGCCAGCTAACTATGGCTACACCTTC
.	TRBV6-5	TRBJ1-5	CASSRHISNQPQHF	TGTGCCAGCAGCCGCCACATTAGCAATCAGCCCCAGCATTTT
TRBD2	TRBV5-1	TRBJ2-1	CASSPLAGSYNEQFF	TGCGCCAGCAGCCCCCTAGCGGGATCCTACAATGAGCAGTTCTTC
TRBD1	TRBV28	TRBJ2-7	CASRTGARSYEQYF	TGTGCCAGCAGGACAGGGGCACGCTCCTACGAGCAGTACTTC
.	TRBV5-6	TRBJ2-7	CASSLLRSSYEQYF	TGTGCCAGCAGCTTGTTGAGGAGCTCCTACGAGCAGTACTTC
.	TRBV2	TRBJ2-1	CAGRGPSYNEQFF	TGTGCCGGCCGAGGGCCCTCCTACAATGAGCAGTTCTTC
.	TRBV6-6	TRBJ1-2	CASSFTVQGSVYGYTF	TGTGCCAGCAGTTTTACCGTACAGGGCTCGGTCTATGGCTACACCTTC
TRBD1	TRBV6-5	TRBJ1-2	CASSNRGATGYTF	TGTGCCAGCAGTAACAGGGGAGCTACTGGCTACACCTTC
TRBD1	TRBV6-5	TRBJ2-7	CASSLGTEVRNEQYF	TGTGCCAGCAGCCTAGGGACAGAGGTACGGAACGAGCAGTACTTC
TRBD1	TRBV5-1	TRBJ2-2	CASSRQGVTGELFF	TGCGCCAGCAGCCGACAGGGGGTCACCGGGGAGCTGTTTTTT
.	TRBV30	TRBJ1-1	CAWSVDGGGRWTEDFF	TGTGCCTGGAGTGTAGATGGGGGGGGGCGGTGGACTGAAGATTTCTTT
.	TRBV2	TRBJ1-6	CASSGLPVSGNSPLHF	TGTGCCAGCAGTGGCCTACCGGTCTCAGGGAATTCACCCCTCCACTTT
TRBD2	TRBV7-9	TRBJ2-5	CASSPGTSGGGPQETQYF	TGTGCCAGCAGCCCTGGGACTAGCGGGGGCGGTCCCCAAGAGACCCAGTACTTC
.	TRBV4-2	TRBJ1-5	CASSQTSYSNQPQHF	TGTGCCAGCAGCCAGACTTCCTATAGCAATCAGCCCCAGCATTTT
TRBD1	TRBV29-1	TRBJ1-6	CSVRTGWNSPLHF	TGCAGCGTTAGGACAGGGTGGAATTCACCCCTCCACTTT